This T cell receptor beta chain emerged from a study of T cells in Graves' hyperthyroidism and ophthalmopathy. On the study more broadly: It was at initial diagnosis, before any treatment, that peripheral blood was collected. Study-wide findings and caveats: Ophthalmopathy was told apart from stable hyperthyroidism by a 13 V-J model.

Uncontrolled infection, other autoimmune disease, pregnancy or lactation barred patients from enrollment. Comment on this clonotype: The antigen is not known.

Amplification of TCR beta CDR3 regions used RNA as the template. HTBI primers drove first-round RT-PCR of the TCR CDR3. MiXCR, run by TCRdb on the multiplex PCR reads, gives a single entry per CDR3 protein. The sample contains roughly 500,000 distinct CDR3 sequences, about 15% of which appear only once. Germline CDR1 and CDR2: MDHEN and SYDVKM. Deletions cut 10 bases from V and 2 bases from J, with 23 bases between. This CDR3 region has 17 residues. This rearrangement joins TRBV28 to TRBJ2-2; maybe TRBD1 (6 bases). Sequenced input: blood. This receptor was obtained from a woman aged 30 to 39 with Graves' ophthalmopathy. CDR3 nucleotides: TGTGCCACCCCGACGCCCCAGGGGAAAGGAAACACCGGGGAGCTGTTTTTT. This sequence encodes CATPTPQGKGNTGELFF.